The T cell receptor (beta chain) described here comes from a study of CD8+CD57+ T cells in acquired aplastic anemia. At the level of the study: Sorted CD4+ and CD8+ cells gave a mean 3.2 ug DNA, range 0.2 to 27.4 ug. Whole-study results and caveats: Comparison of patients with controls identified roughly 27 shared CD8+ CDR3 sequences.

Genomic DNA acted as the template from which TCR beta VDJ combination and CDR3 sequence profiling were carried out. TCRdb re-called the reads through MiXCR, storing one row per CDR3 protein. The sample has approximately 470,000 distinct CDR3 sequences; roughly 34% are singletons. In this sample, this clonotype turned up many times. What it binds is unknown. The CDR3 runs 14 residues. Trimming left V 6 bases short and J 6 bases short, with 20 bases between. Per the germline V gene, CDR1 is DFQATT and CDR2 is SNEGSKA (reference sequence). Flow cytometry had shown expanded CD8+CD57+ cells in the patients chosen for sequencing. With no exception, the patients had severe acquired aplastic anemia.

The TCR was taken from a human donor with aplastic anemia. Sample: sorted CD4+, CD8+, or CD8+CD57+ T cells (not recorded which) from PBMCs. The chain joins TRBV20-1 to TRBJ1-2; D may be TRBD1 (5 bases). CDR3 nucleotide sequence: TGCAGTGCCCACCCTTTTTGGGGGATGGATGGCTACACCTTC. It specifies CSAHPFWGMDGYTF.